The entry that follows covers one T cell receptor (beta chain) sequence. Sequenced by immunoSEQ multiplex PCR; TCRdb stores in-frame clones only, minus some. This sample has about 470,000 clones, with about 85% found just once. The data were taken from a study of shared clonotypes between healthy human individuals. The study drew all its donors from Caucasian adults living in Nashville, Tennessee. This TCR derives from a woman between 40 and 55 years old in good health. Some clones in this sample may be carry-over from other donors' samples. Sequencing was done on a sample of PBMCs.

CDR3 in DNA: TGTGCCAGCAGTTCCGGGACAGGGGGCAGGGTACGGGAAAACATTCAGTACTTC. It codes for CASSSGTGGRVRENIQYF. This sequence joins TRBV28 and TRBJ2-4; TRBD1 matches 12 bases. This CDR3 has 18 amino acids. Looked up from germline, CDR1 is MDHEN and CDR2 is SYDVKM. The junction had 12 bases not matched to a gene; V was cut back by 4 bases and J by 5 bases.